This entry describes one T cell receptor (beta chain). The antigen remains unidentified. All patients experienced relapse after autologous stem cell transplantation, and brentuximab vedotin exposure was variable. This sample was taken from a study of PD-1 blockade in classical Hodgkin lymphoma. The CDR3 runs to 13 residues. Germline V gene data show CDR1 as SGHDN and CDR2 as FVKESK. Trimming stripped 3 bases from V and 3 bases from J, with 9 bases between. The study's findings and limits: Patients starting nivolumab less than 1 year after ASCT had lower diversity and were excluded from later analyses.

Here immunoSEQ multiplex PCR was the method, and the copy in TCRdb shows in-frame clones only, minus some. Here the sample spans 20,000 to 30,000 clones, about 70% being singletons. This clonotype was obtained from a human donor with classical Hodgkin lymphoma. The sample in question was peripheral blood mononuclear cells (PBMCs), obtained at baseline. V usage is TRBV14 and J usage is TRBJ2-7; no clear D gene. The CDR3 coding sequence is TGTGCCAGCAGCCAGATTCTGGGCTACGAGCAGTACTTC. This gives the protein CASSQILGYEQYF.